A selection of T cell receptor beta chains follows, all from one sample in a study of cytomegalovirus exposure and HLA in healthy donors. Sequenced by immunoSEQ multiplex PCR; TCRdb stores in-frame clones only, minus some. This table has fewer than 150,000 clones, around 85% appearing once. Sequencing input: PBMCs. These receptor sequences come from a young woman in good health and CMV-seropositive. The CDR3 runs from the conserved cysteine through the conserved F or W. A D gene is named only where the DNA matches it firmly. Some rows mark clone size as missing; the rest say once, few, many or name a class of expanded clone.

CDR3 DNA | CDR3 protein | V gene | D gene | clone size | J gene
TGTGCCAGCAGTGAGGACAGGGGGACTTACAATGAGCAGTTCTTC | CASSEDRGTYNEQFF | TRBV2 | TRBD1 | - | TRBJ2-1
TGTGCCAGCAGTTACAGCGGGGGACTAGCGATGGACGAGCAGTTCTTC | CASSYSGGLAMDEQFF | TRBV6-5 | TRBD2 | once | TRBJ2-1
TGCGCGCTCGGGGGGGAAGCCAAAAACATTCAGTACTTC | CALGGEAKNIQYF | TRBV10-2 | TRBD2 | - | TRBJ2-4
TGTGCCAGTAGTAGCCCTCGGGTGCAAATCGGCCAGCCCCAGCATTTT | CASSSPRVQIGQPQHF | TRBV19 | - | - | TRBJ1-5
TGTGCCAGCAGCTTATGGCCTACAGTGGACGAGCAGTACTTC | CASSLWPTVDEQYF | TRBV7-9 | - | - | TRBJ2-7
TGTGCCAGCCGTTTAGGGGGCAACACTGAAGCTTTCTTT | CASRLGGNTEAFF | TRBV19 | TRBD1 | - | TRBJ1-1
TGTGCCACCAGCAGAGATCCGGTTGGCTATGGCTACACCTTC | CATSRDPVGYGYTF | TRBV15 | - | - | TRBJ1-2
TGTGCCAGCAGCTTAGGGCAGAATAACTACGAGCAGTACTTC | CASSLGQNNYEQYF | TRBV7-9 | - | - | TRBJ2-7
TGTGCCAGCAGTTACTCGTACAGGAACCTATGGGACACCATATATTTT | CASSYSYRNLWDTIYF | TRBV11-2 | - | few | TRBJ1-3
TGTGCCAGCTCACCATACAGGGAGAGCGGCGGGGAGCTGTTTTTT | CASSPYRESGGELFF | TRBV18 | - | once | TRBJ2-2
TGCGCCAGCACTGGGACTAGCGGAAATGAGCAGTTCTTC | CASTGTSGNEQFF | TRBV10-1 | TRBD2 | once | TRBJ2-1
TGTGCCAGCAGCCAGGGACAGGGGAACACCGGGGAGCTGTTTTTT | CASSQGQGNTGELFF | TRBV2 | TRBD1 | - | TRBJ2-2
TGTGCCAGCAGTGCCGGGACAGGGGGCCGGTATGGCTACACCTTC | CASSAGTGGRYGYTF | TRBV6-5 | TRBD1 | - | TRBJ1-2
TGTGCCAGTCAGGGGACGATGAACACTGAAGCTTTCTTT | CASQGTMNTEAFF | TRBV6-5 | - | - | TRBJ1-1
TGCGCCAGCAGCAGCTTCGGTGGTCCAGATACGCAGTATTTT | CASSSFGGPDTQYF | TRBV5-1 | - | - | TRBJ2-3
TGTGCCAGCAGTGAACAACTCGGGACAGGGGGCTATGGCTACACCTTC | CASSEQLGTGGYGYTF | TRBV6-1 | TRBD1 | once | TRBJ1-2
TGTGCCAGCAGGTCAACGACAGACCGTAGTGAGCAGTTCTTC | CASRSTTDRSEQFF | TRBV28 | - | - | TRBJ2-1